These 18 T cell receptor beta chains were all obtained from the same sample, sequenced in a study of blood T cell repertoires in COVID-19. Sequencing used immunoSEQ multiplex PCR; TCRdb keeps in-frame clones, though not all of them. The data show around 220,000 clones, around 89% seen once. Source material: PBMCs or T cells enriched from blood (not recorded which). These receptors all stem from a young man who had been exposed to COVID-19.

The rearrangement links TRBV7-2 to TRBJ2-1; TRBD2 matches 9 bases. Germline V gives CDR1 SGHTA, CDR2 FQGNSA. CDR3 length: 15 residues. V dropped 8 bases and J dropped 4; count of bases not matched to a gene: 9. For the CDR3, the DNA is TGTGCCAGCGCCGGAGCGGGGGGCTATTACAATGAGCAGTTCTTC. Its protein product is CASAGAGGYYNEQFF.

The chain carries TRBV9 and TRBJ2-7; possibly TRBD2 for D (5 bases). There are 15 residues in the CDR3. V gave up 9 bases and J gave up 2 bases, with 21 bases separating them. From germline, CDR1 is SGDLS and CDR2 YYNGEE. The CDR3 coding sequence is TGTGCCACCGGGTACACGAGGGTATTCCCCTACGAGCAGTACTTC. Its translation is CATGYTRVFPYEQYF.

This clone was seen only a few times. V is TRBV20-1 and J is TRBJ2-7, with 7 bases lining up with TRBD1. V trimming: 6 bases; J trimming: 5 bases; junction bases outside the gene matches: 4. The CDR3 loop spans 11 amino acids. Germline CDR1 is DFQATT and CDR2 is SNEGSKA (reference sequence). This chain's CDR3 is CSAGQVDEQYF. CDR3 nucleotide sequence: TGCAGTGCCGGACAGGTAGACGAGCAGTACTTC.

The genes are TRBV18 and TRBJ2-1; 7 nucleotides agree with TRBD1. V lost 2 bases to trimming and J lost 5 bases; unmatched junction nucleotides: 0. The germline V gene has CDR1 KGHSH and CDR2 LQKENI. The CDR3 totals 13 residues. CDR3 nucleotides: TGTGCCAGCTCACCAGGGACAGACAATGAGCAGTTCTTC. As protein: CASSPGTDNEQFF.

This clone was recorded once. The chain combines TRBV21-1 with TRBJ1-2. TRBV21-1 has pseudogene status. The length of the CDR3 is 18 residues. The CDR3 region is CASSKARTGSARYGGYTF. Here the CDR3 DNA reads TGTGCCAGCAGCAAAGCGCGGACTGGGTCGGCGAGGTATGGTGGCTACACCTTC.

This clone was counted a few times. CDR3 amino acids: CASSPLSRAFF. In nucleotides, the CDR3 is TGTGCCAGCAGCCCCCTGTCCCGAGCTTTCTTT. The chain combines TRBV7-9 with TRBJ1-1, with unresolved D. The CDR3 loop spans 11 amino acids. Germline V gene lookup returns CDR1 SEHNR and CDR2 FQNEAQ (reference sequence). The V end lost 5 bases, the J end lost 10 bases, and 11 bases lay between the germline ends.

This clone came up once. CDR3 DNA: TGTGCCAGCAGCCCCCGACAGGGTTTGGCTCTAGCGGGGGAGACAGATACGCAGTATTTT. Translation: CASSPRQGLALAGETDTQYF. The rearrangement uses TRBV7-3 and TRBJ2-3; 10 bases are shared with TRBD2. The CDR3 has 20 amino acids. The V and J ends lost 5 bases and 3 bases, in that order; junction bases with no gene match: 20. The germline V gene has CDR1 SGHTA and CDR2 FQGTGA.

The rearrangement uses TRBV7-9 and TRBJ2-1; TRBD1 aligns across 7 bases. The germline gives CDR1 SEHNR, CDR2 FQNEAQ (reference sequence). V was clipped by 4 bases and J by 5 bases; unmatched bases: 5. This CDR3 has 14 amino acids. Here the CDR3 reads CASSSQGEHNEQFF. For the CDR3, the DNA is TGTGCCAGCAGCTCCCAGGGGGAGCACAATGAGCAGTTCTTC.

The table lists this clone with a count of one. The CDR3 region has the DNA TGTGCCAGCAGCCCACCGAGGGGGTACGAGCAGTACTTC. It codes for CASSPPRGYEQYF. The J gene is TRBJ2-7, the V gene TRBV9; the D gene is possibly TRBD1 (6 bases). CDR3 size: 13 residues. V lost 4 bases and J 4 bases, leaving 12 bases between the germline ends. Germline V gene lookup returns CDR1 SGDLS and CDR2 YYNGEE.

This clone was seen more than once but under ten times. This chain joins TRBV10-1 and TRBJ1-2; D is perhaps TRBD1 (6 bases). Trimming took off 6 bases at V and 3 bases at J, with 11 bases between the two ends. In germline, CDR1 is WNHNN, CDR2 SYGVQD (reference sequence). This CDR3 is 13 amino acids long. In nucleotides, the CDR3 is TGCGCCAGCAGCGGGAGGGGGGACTATGGCTACACCTTC. This codes for CASSGRGDYGYTF.

V is TRBV5-1 and J is TRBJ2-5, with TRBD1 as a possible D gene (5 bases). CDR1 and CDR2 from the germline V gene are SGHRS and YFSETQ. This CDR3 has 11 residues. The V end lost 5 bases, the J end lost 3 bases, and 5 bases lay between the germline ends. CDR3 region: CASRGEETQYF. As DNA, the CDR3 is TGCGCCAGCAGAGGGGAAGAGACCCAGTACTTC.

The chain is built from TRBV28 and TRBJ2-7, with 8 positions matching TRBD1. Germline lookup yields CDR1 MDHEN and CDR2 SYDVKM. Trimming removed 5 bases from V and 9 bases from J; junction bases left unmatched: 12. This CDR3 comprises 14 residues. CDR3 protein: CASSPGGPALGQYF. DNA for the CDR3: TGTGCCAGCAGTCCAGGGGGCCCTGCGTTAGGGCAGTACTTC.

V usage is TRBV4-2 and J usage is TRBJ1-1, with D possibly matching TRBD1 (5 bases). The V gene lost 5 bases and the J gene lost 3 bases, with 10 bases spanning the gap. From germline, CDR1 is LGHNA and CDR2 YNFKEQ. The CDR3 runs to 13 residues. DNA for the CDR3: TGTGCCAGCAGCGCGACAGCCGACACTGAAGCTTTCTTT. It yields the protein CASSATADTEAFF.

The chain recombines TRBV7-9 with TRBJ2-5; the match to TRBD2 covers 12 bases. Germline loops: CDR1 SEHNR, CDR2 FQNEAQ (reference sequence). With 3 bases clipped from V and 5 bases from J, the junction kept 4 bases outside the gene matches. This CDR3 has 15 amino acids. The chain's CDR3 is CASSFTSGGQETQYF. Here the CDR3 DNA reads TGTGCCAGCAGCTTTACTAGCGGGGGGCAGGAGACCCAGTACTTC.

The genes are TRBV2 and TRBJ2-7, with D possibly matching TRBD2 (5 bases). Germline assignment: CDR1 SNHLY and CDR2 FYNNEI. The V and J ends lost 4 bases and 3 bases respectively, with 13 bases between them. The CDR3 sequence is 14 residues long. The CDR3 nucleotides read TGTGCCAGCAGTGTGAAGAGGGTTGGCTACGAGCAGTACTTC. Amino acid sequence: CASSVKRVGYEQYF.

The chain has TRBV10-1 and TRBJ1-1, with a possible D match to TRBD1 (5 bases). The CDR3 covers 13 residues. The V end lost 3 bases, the J end lost 7 bases, and 12 bases lay between the germline ends. The V gene's germline CDR1 is WNHNN and CDR2 SYGVQD (reference sequence). CDR3 DNA sequence: TGCGCCAGCAGTGACCGACCCGGGGGTGAAGCTTTCTTT. This translates into CASSDRPGGEAFF.

The chain employs TRBV2 and TRBJ1-5, with TRBD1 as a possible D gene (6 bases). V was shortened by 7 bases and J by 4 bases, with 20 bases between the two germline ends. Germline CDR1 SNHLY, CDR2 FYNNEI. The CDR3 is made up of 16 amino acids. CDR3 DNA: TGTGCCAGCACCCTATTTCGGGGGGCGCGGAATCAGCCCCAGCATTTT. Translating gives CASTLFRGARNQPQHF.

J is TRBJ1-5 and V is TRBV2, with D perhaps TRBD1 (6 bases). Germline V gene sequence: CDR1 SNHLY, CDR2 FYNNEI. The CDR3 has 16 amino acids. Between the trimmed V and J ends, which lost 5 bases and 4 bases, there was a span of 18 bases. CDR3: CASSQSSGRGNQPQHF. CDR3 bases: TGTGCCAGCAGTCAATCCTCAGGGAGGGGGAATCAGCCCCAGCATTTT.